The rows below give T cell receptor beta chains drawn from one sample of a study of blood T cell repertoires in COVID-19. The method was immunoSEQ multiplex PCR; TCRdb's version includes in-frame clones alone and lacks a portion of them. Of about 190,000 clones listed, over 75% were seen once; the top ten hold 12%. Sequenced material: peripheral blood. These receptors were taken from a woman aged 45-65 years with acute or convalescent COVID-19. Each CDR3 is given with its conserved first and last residue. The order of the fields is J gene, clone size, V gene, D gene, CDR3 DNA, CDR3 protein. A D gene is named only where the DNA matches it firmly. Clone size is stated in some rows and not others, as once, few, many or a class when expanded.

>TRBJ2-1|-|TRBV27|-
TGTGCCAGCAGTCCCCGGCCAGGGAACAATGAGCAGTTCTTC
CASSPRPGNNEQFF
>TRBJ1-3|-|TRBV7-2|-
TGTGCCAGCAGTTCACAGAATGGAAACACCATATATTTT
CASSSQNGNTIYF
>TRBJ1-1|few|TRBV29-1|-
TGCAGCGTGCCAGTGCAGTCGGGTAACACTGAAGCTTTCTTT
CSVPVQSGNTEAFF
>TRBJ2-4|-|TRBV28|-
TGTGCCAGCAGCTTTACAGGTCCCTCCAAAAACATTCAGTACTTC
CASSFTGPSKNIQYF
>TRBJ1-1|-|TRBV28|-
TGTGCCAGCACCCATTTGGGAAAGGGGGAGGGCGCTGAAGCTTTCTTT
CASTHLGKGEGAEAFF
>TRBJ2-5|-|TRBV27|-
TGTGCCAGCGCCAGGACAGATAACCAAGAGACCCAGTACTTC
CASARTDNQETQYF
>TRBJ1-2|-|TRBV19|-
TGTGCCAGTAGTATTCAGGGGCTCTATGGCTACACCTTC
CASSIQGLYGYTF
>TRBJ2-2|-|TRBV10-1|-
TGCGCCAGCAGTCCCGGGTTGGGTCGAGAGCTGTTTTTT
CASSPGLGRELFF
>TRBJ1-4|-|TRBV28|-
TGTGCCAGCAGTTTACTCGGATCGACAGTGAGTGAAAAACTGTTTTTT
CASSLLGSTVSEKLFF
>TRBJ2-7|-|TRBV19|-
TGTGCCAGTAGTTTCAACCCCCTGACAGTCTACGAGCAGTACTTC
CASSFNPLTVYEQYF
>TRBJ1-2|-|TRBV3-1/TRBV3-2|-
TGTGCCAGCAGCCAAGGCCAGGGGGGCTACACCTTC
CASSQGQGGYTF
>TRBJ1-2|-|TRBV5-5|-
TGTGCCAGCAGTTCCACCGGGACAAGCTATGGCTACACCTTC
CASSSTGTSYGYTF
>TRBJ2-2|-|TRBV10-1|-
TGCGCCAGCAGTCTTCAGGGCACCGGGGAGCTGTTTTTT
CASSLQGTGELFF
>TRBJ1-1|-|TRBV28|-
TGTGCCAGCAGCAGAACGACAAGTGAAGCTTTCTTT
CASSRTTSEAFF
>TRBJ1-5|-|TRBV6-5|-
TGTGCCAGCAGTTACAGAACCGGTAATCAGCCCCAGCATTTT
CASSYRTGNQPQHF
>TRBJ1-2|-|TRBV3-1/TRBV3-2|-
TGTGCCAGCAGCCAAGTAGGACTGATCTATGGCTACACCTTC
CASSQVGLIYGYTF
>TRBJ1-4|-|TRBV15|-
TGTGCCACCTCCCCGACGAGGAGTAATGAAAAACTGTTTTTT
CATSPTRSNEKLFF
>TRBJ2-2|-|TRBV24-1|TRBD1
TGTGCCACCAGTGATTCCGGGACAGCTAAGAACACCGGGGAGCTGTTTTTT
CATSDSGTAKNTGELFF
>TRBJ2-7|once|TRBV7-9|TRBD2
TGTGCCAGCAGCCGGGAGCTAGCGGGAGTCGAGCAGTACTTC
CASSRELAGVEQYF
>TRBJ2-7|-|TRBV19|TRBD2
TGTGCCAGTAGTACTCCTCTAGCGGGAGGGATCTACGAGCAGTACTTC
CASSTPLAGGIYEQYF
>TRBJ1-5|-|TRBV7-8|-
TGTGCCAGCAGCTTAGAGGTGACTGTCGGAAGTCAGCCCCAGCATTTT
CASSLEVTVGSQPQHF
>TRBJ2-1|-|TRBV4-1|TRBD2
TGCGCCAGCAGCCAGGGCCCCCGGGCGGGGGGCAACAATGAGCAGTTCTTC
CASSQGPRAGGNNEQFF
>TRBJ2-1|-|TRBV2|-
TGTGCCAGCAGCGGGGATTACAATGAGCAGTTCTTC
CASSGDYNEQFF
>TRBJ2-2|-|TRBV9|-
TGTGCCAGCAGCATCGGCGCGGGGGCGAGTGAAGGGGAGCTGTTTTTT
CASSIGAGASEGELFF
>TRBJ1-5|-|TRBV10-3|-
TGTGCCATCAGTCCCCAGGGTGGGCAGCCCCAGCATTTT
CAISPQGGQPQHF
>TRBJ2-7|few|TRBV7-8|TRBD1
TGTGCCAGCAGCCTAAAGAGGGCGACAGGGGTAAGCTACGAGCAGTACTTC
CASSLKRATGVSYEQYF
>TRBJ2-5|-|TRBV21-1|-
TGTGCCAGCAGCCGTCACCCTCGAGGCGTTCAGGACAGGGTGAAAGAGACCCAGTACTTC
CASSRHPRGVQDRVKETQYF